This is a list of T cell receptor beta chains from one sample in a study of T cell repertoires in cytomegalovirus infection. One entry per CDR3 protein, called by TCRdb with MiXCR from the reads. The table has around 140,000 distinct CDR3 sequences, about 6% seen once; the top ten hold more than 15%. Sequencing used PBMCs. These TCRs come from a human donor in good health (CMV status not recorded). Some clones in this sample may be carry-over from other donors' samples. The CDR3 runs from the conserved cysteine through the conserved F or W. D genes are given only for firm matches. Only some rows state a clone size, as once, few, many or a class for expanded clones.

V	J	size	D	CDR3	DNA
TRBV7-8	TRBJ2-3	many	TRBD2	CASSPWTRTSTDTQYF	TGTGCCAGCAGCCCCTGGACTAGAACTAGCACAGATACGCAGTATTTT
TRBV28	TRBJ1-4	-	-	CASSPIPTNEKLFF	TGTGCCAGCAGCCCTATACCAACTAATGAAAAACTGTTTTTT
TRBV24-1	TRBJ2-5	many	TRBD2	CATSDLQLSGGETQYF	TGTGCCACCAGTGATTTGCAATTATCCGGGGGGGAGACCCAGTACTTC
TRBV24-1	TRBJ1-5	many	-	CATSDLRHDQPQHF	TGTGCCACCAGTGATTTGCGACACGATCAGCCCCAGCATTTT
TRBV18	TRBJ2-7	many	-	CASSWGTGLPAYEQYF	TGTGCCAGCTCGTGGGGAACCGGCTTACCGGCCTACGAGCAGTACTTC
TRBV4-3	TRBJ1-5	-	-	CASSRETRFTQHF	TGCGCCAGCAGCCGGGAGACTAGATTTACGCAGCATTTT
TRBV6-2/TRBV6-3	TRBJ2-3	many	TRBD1	CASRRTGGRTDTQYF	TGTGCCAGCAGAAGGACAGGGGGCCGGACAGATACGCAGTATTTT
TRBV7-9	TRBJ2-7	many	-	CASSGNFGGGSYEQYF	TGTGCCAGCAGCGGTAACTTTGGGGGAGGCTCCTACGAGCAGTACTTC
TRBV11-3	TRBJ1-1	many	-	CASSLGGQGRTEAFF	TGTGCCAGCAGCTTAGGAGGGCAGGGAAGAACTGAAGCTTTCTTT
TRBV19	TRBJ2-1	many	-	CASSAGVIASYNEQFF	TGTGCCAGTAGTGCCGGGGTTATCGCGTCCTACAATGAGCAGTTCTTC
TRBV20-1	TRBJ1-2	-	TRBD1	CSARGTGHNYGYTF	TGCAGTGCTAGGGGGACAGGGCATAACTATGGCTACACCTTC
TRBV12-3/TRBV12-4	TRBJ2-1	many	-	CASSLIQGAVNEQFF	TGTGCCAGCAGTTTAATCCAGGGAGCGGTCAATGAGCAGTTCTTC
TRBV19	TRBJ2-4	few	-	CASSRGFSKNIQYF	TGTGCCAGTAGTAGGGGGTTCTCCAAAAACATTCAGTACTTC
TRBV2	TRBJ1-6	many	-	CASSRAVGSPLHF	TGTGCCAGCAGTCGGGCAGTGGGTTCACCCCTCCACTTT
TRBV12-3/TRBV12-4	TRBJ2-5	-	-	CASSLVGPWETQYF	TGTGCCAGCAGTTTAGTCGGACCGTGGGAGACCCAGTACTTC
TRBV30	TRBJ2-1	-	TRBD2	CAQAAGVYNEQFF	TGTGCCCAAGCAGCGGGGGTCTACAATGAGCAGTTCTTC
TRBV7-2	TRBJ2-7	many	-	CASSRSSYEQYF	TGTGCCAGCTCCCGTTCCAGCTACGAGCAGTACTTC
TRBV20-1	TRBJ1-1	few	-	CSARPFTIGGMNTEAFF	TGCAGTGCTAGACCATTCACGATCGGGGGGATGAACACTGAAGCTTTCTTT
TRBV7-2	TRBJ2-3	many	-	CASSFLGTDTQYF	TGTGCCAGCAGCTTTCTAGGCACAGATACGCAGTATTTT
TRBV5-6	TRBJ2-1	few	TRBD2	CASSLLGLAGVDGHEQFF	TGTGCCAGCAGCTTGCTAGGACTAGCGGGGGTCGATGGGCATGAGCAGTTCTTC
TRBV20-1	TRBJ2-5	many	-	CSAIGQQETQYF	TGCAGTGCTATCGGGCAGCAAGAGACCCAGTACTTC
TRBV15	TRBJ1-1	many	-	CATSSPGLGGSAEAFF	TGTGCCACCAGCAGCCCAGGGCTCGGGGGATCCGCTGAAGCTTTCTTT
TRBV15	TRBJ2-1	many	-	CATSSTNPQGRTRNEQFF	TGTGCCACCAGCAGCACAAACCCACAGGGTCGGACTCGCAATGAGCAGTTCTTC
TRBV6-1	TRBJ2-7	many	-	CASSRTYEQYF	TGTGCCAGCAGTCGGACCTACGAGCAGTACTTC
TRBV20-1	TRBJ1-6	many	TRBD1	CSARDTGGTGLISYNSPLHF	TGCAGTGCTAGAGATACCGGGGGGACAGGGTTGATTTCCTATAATTCACCCCTCCACTTT
TRBV7-2	TRBJ1-5	many	-	CASSSGGGRRGQPQHF	TGTGCCAGCAGCTCCGGGGGGGGGCGGAGGGGACAGCCCCAGCATTTT
TRBV4-3	TRBJ2-5	few	-	CASSQDLGGGLETQYF	TGCGCCAGCAGCCAAGATCTAGGTGGGGGCTTGGAGACCCAGTACTTC
TRBV10-3	TRBJ1-4	-	-	CAISESVGKLFF	TGTGCCATCAGTGAGTCAGTGGGAAAACTGTTTTTT
TRBV28	TRBJ1-5	many	TRBD1	CASRPDRVPQPQHF	TGTGCCAGCAGACCCGACAGGGTCCCTCAGCCCCAGCATTTT
TRBV27	TRBJ2-3	many	-	CASNSPGLTDTQYF	TGTGCCAGCAACTCGCCGGGGCTCACAGATACGCAGTATTTT
TRBV5-4	TRBJ2-1	many	TRBD1	CASSPPGTGFDNEQFF	TGTGCCAGCAGCCCCCCCGGGACAGGGTTTGACAATGAGCAGTTCTTC
TRBV3-1	TRBJ1-2	many	TRBD1	CASSHGDREDYGYTF	TGTGCCAGCAGCCACGGGGACAGGGAAGACTATGGCTACACCTTC
TRBV18	TRBJ2-3	many	TRBD2	CASSQLAGSTDTQYF	TGTGCCAGCTCACAACTAGCGGGGAGCACAGATACGCAGTATTTT
TRBV5-5	TRBJ1-1	few	-	CASSLNINTEAFF	TGTGCCAGCAGCCTAAACATAAACACTGAAGCTTTCTTT
TRBV7-2	TRBJ2-7	many	-	CASSDGNNYEQYF	TGTGCCAGCAGCGACGGTAATAACTACGAGCAGTACTTC
TRBV7-8	TRBJ1-1	many	-	CASRQQGYGNTEAFF	TGTGCCAGCAGGCAACAGGGTTATGGTAATACTGAAGCTTTCTTT
TRBV19	TRBJ2-1	many	TRBD1	CAVPGTGGVYEQFF	TGTGCCGTTCCCGGGACAGGGGGCGTTTATGAGCAGTTCTTC
TRBV7-2	TRBJ2-5	many	TRBD2	CASSLVRAGGQETQYF	TGTGCCAGCAGCTTAGTACGAGCGGGGGGCCAAGAGACCCAGTACTTC
TRBV7-9	TRBJ1-2	many	TRBD1	CASSPPTGTNYGYTF	TGTGCCAGCAGCCCTCCGACAGGGACTAACTATGGCTACACCTTC
TRBV20-1	TRBJ1-1	-	-	CSATRSDSNTEAFF	TGCAGTGCTACCAGGTCCGACTCGAACACTGAAGCTTTCTTT
TRBV15	TRBJ2-5	many	TRBD1	CATSSLNRGGETQYF	TGTGCCACCAGCAGCCTAAACAGGGGTGGAGAGACCCAGTACTTC